Described below is a single T cell receptor (beta chain) sequence and its context. Method: immunoSEQ multiplex PCR; TCRdb's copy keeps in-frame clones and lacks some. The data hold 150,000 to 200,000 clones, with 81% observed a single time. Germline CDR1 is MNHNS and CDR2 is SASEGT. The CDR3 runs 18 residues. V shed 1 base, J shed 0 bases, and the junction held 12 bases outside the gene matches. These data come from a study of blood T cell repertoires in COVID-19. On the study more broadly: COVID-19 samples, acute and convalescent, were from the United States, Italy and Spain. PBMCs, B-cell-depleted T cells, or T cells provided the cDNA or gDNA that made up the material.

The TCR comes from a man in his sixties with active or convalescent COVID-19. The specimen sequenced was peripheral blood. The chain joins TRBV6-1 to TRBJ2-7; 7 bases line up with TRBD1. CDR3 bases: TGTGCCAGCAGTGAAGGGGCAGGGGGTACGGGGAGCTCCTACGAGCAGTACTTC. Encoded protein: CASSEGAGGTGSSYEQYF.